This T cell receptor beta chain comes out of a study of T cells in Graves' hyperthyroidism and ophthalmopathy. This clonotype appeared many times. The CDR3 length is 14 residues. Unmatched junction bases numbered 3, after V lost 5 bases and J lost 2 bases. CDR1 is MNHEY and CDR2 is SMNVEV in the germline V gene (reference sequence). What was amplified from RNA transcripts were TCR beta CDR3 regions. The HTBI primer set served for first-round RT-PCR of the TCR CDR3. From the multiplex PCR reads, TCRdb called clonotypes with MiXCR, one entry per CDR3 protein. The sample has around 690,000 distinct CDR3 sequences, roughly 17% seen once; the top ten hold less than 20%.

Sequencing was performed on blood. The clonotype originates from a man aged 45 to 65 with Graves' hyperthyroidism. This chain uses TRBV27 with TRBJ1-3; 7 bases align to TRBD1. CDR3 loop: CASSAQGAGNTIYF. The DNA for the CDR3 is TGTGCCAGCAGTGCCCAGGGGGCTGGAAACACCATATATTTT.